Here is one T cell receptor beta chain with its context. Antigen unknown. The entry originates in a study of CD8+ T cells in alopecia areata. Once RNA had been extracted, it was reverse transcribed into cDNA to act as the sequencing template. The method was immunoSEQ multiplex PCR; TCRdb's version includes in-frame clones alone and lacks a portion of them. The sample consists of some 210,000 clones, approximately 67% of them appearing once. Study-wide results and limits: Among the top 100, expanded CD8+ clones were significantly decreased by tofacitinib, as was scalp clonality. Between patients, shared TCR sequences were less clear than in mice. This was possibly due in part to HLA diversity in the patient population.

Treatment given: oral pan-JAK inhibitor, 5-10 mg twice daily. Germline CDR1 and CDR2: GTSNPN and SVGIG (reference sequence). The ends were cut back, 1 base at V and 5 bases at J, with 17 bases in the middle. The CDR3 spans 15 residues. The sample in question was CD4+ T cells sorted from blood, obtained between weeks 43 and 45, from a patient treated with tofacitinib. The clonotype originates from a human donor with alopecia areata. This chain uses TRBV30 with TRBJ2-5; D is perhaps TRBD2 (7 bases). CDR3 amino acids: CAWSARGGVLETQYF. Here the CDR3 DNA reads TGTGCCTGGAGTGCACGAGGGGGGGTGTTGGAGACCCAGTACTTC. The complete variable domain, with remaining parts taken from reference TRBV30 and TRBJ2-5, reads SQTIHQWPATLVQPVGSPLSLECTVEGTSNPNLYWYRQAAGRGLQLLFYSVGIGQISSEVPQNLSASRPQDRQFILSSKKLLLSDSGFYLCAWSARGGVLETQYFGPGTRLLVL.